The rows below give T cell receptor beta chains drawn from one sample of a study of blood T cell repertoires in COVID-19. Assay used: immunoSEQ multiplex PCR; TCRdb lists only in-frame clones, some missing. Among roughly 150,000 clones listed, 85% were seen once. The sample taken for sequencing was peripheral blood. These receptors came from an older woman with COVID-19, enrolled during active disease. Both conserved end residues are part of each CDR3. Each record gives: D gene, J gene, V gene, clone size, CDR3 protein, CDR3 DNA. A D gene is named only where the DNA matches it firmly. Clone size is not always given. Where it is, it says once, few, many or a class for expanded clones.

TRBD1,TRBJ2-1,TRBV6-2/TRBV6-3,.,CASSSRTGVSDNEQFF,TGTGCCAGCAGTTCAAGGACAGGGGTGAGCGACAATGAGCAGTTCTTC
TRBD2,TRBJ2-3,TRBV5-1,few,CASFWREGDTQYF,TGCGCCAGTTTTTGGCGGGAGGGCGATACGCAGTATTTT
.,TRBJ1-1,TRBV19,once,CASSRGVGSTEAFF,TGTGCCAGTAGCCGGGGGGTGGGTAGCACTGAAGCTTTCTTT
.,TRBJ2-7,TRBV2,.,CASSFPFSYEQYF,TGTGCCAGCAGTTTCCCCTTCTCCTACGAGCAGTACTTC
.,TRBJ2-7,TRBV4-1,.,CASSQEFDEQYF,TGCGCCAGCAGCCAAGAATTCGACGAGCAGTACTTC
.,TRBJ1-2,TRBV6-6,once,CASTADSARGYTF,TGTGCCAGCACCGCGGACAGTGCCAGGGGCTACACCTTC
TRBD2,TRBJ2-1,TRBV19,.,CASGLAGAREEQFF,TGTGCCAGTGGACTAGCGGGAGCCAGGGAGGAGCAGTTCTTC
.,TRBJ2-2,TRBV2,.,CASSERGLRNTGELFF,TGTGCCAGCAGTGAAAGAGGACTACGAAACACCGGGGAGCTGTTTTTT
.,TRBJ2-7,TRBV6-5,.,CASSPSYEQYF,TGTGCCAGCAGTCCATCCTACGAGCAGTACTTC
.,TRBJ2-3,TRBV5-1,.,CASSLQGGTDTQYF,TGCGCCAGCAGCTTACAGGGAGGCACAGATACGCAGTATTTT
.,TRBJ2-1,TRBV19,few,CASSIGGSLFGEQFF,TGTGCCAGTAGTATTGGGGGGTCCCTTTTCGGTGAGCAGTTCTTC
.,TRBJ1-1,TRBV4-1,once,CASSQAVGGGGRNTEAFF,TGCGCCAGCAGCCAAGCGGTCGGGGGTGGGGGAAGGAACACTGAAGCTTTCTTT
.,TRBJ1-5,TRBV6-1,.,CASTSRGGTTQPQHF,TGTGCCAGCACCTCTCGAGGAGGGACGACGCAGCCCCAGCATTTT
TRBD1,TRBJ1-5,TRBV27,.,CASSPQGGAGGPSNQPQHF,TGTGCCAGCAGTCCACAAGGCGGGGCAGGGGGCCCAAGCAATCAGCCCCAGCATTTT
.,TRBJ1-4,TRBV18,.,CASSPGAGDEKLFF,TGTGCCAGCTCACCCGGAGCTGGTGATGAAAAACTGTTTTTT
.,TRBJ2-4,TRBV5-6,.,CASSLAQGGKNIQYF,TGTGCCAGCAGCTTGGCCCAAGGCGGCAAAAACATTCAGTACTTC
TRBD2,TRBJ2-3,TRBV9,.,CASSVSSGGSTDTQYF,TGTGCCAGCAGCGTTTCTAGCGGGGGGTCCACAGATACGCAGTATTTT
TRBD2,TRBJ2-7,TRBV11-2,few,CASTFYSSGEHEQYF,TGTGCCAGCACTTTTTATTCTAGCGGGGAACACGAGCAGTACTTC
.,TRBJ2-2,TRBV20-1,.,CSASPWTTNTGELFF,TGCAGTGCTAGTCCCTGGACTACTAACACCGGGGAGCTGTTTTTT
TRBD2,TRBJ2-2,TRBV19,.,CASSIRSGGDTGELFF,TGTGCCAGTAGTATACGAAGCGGGGGGGACACCGGGGAGCTGTTTTTT
.,TRBJ1-4,TRBV19,.,CASTPGGLNEKLFF,TGTGCCAGTACCCCGGGAGGGTTAAATGAAAAACTGTTTTTT
.,TRBJ1-5,TRBV18,.,CASSPRTSNQPQHF,TGTGCCAGCTCACCTCGGACAAGCAATCAGCCCCAGCATTTT
TRBD1,TRBJ1-3,TRBV12-3/TRBV12-4,.,CASSLRGNTIYF,TGTGCCAGCAGTCTCAGGGGGAACACCATATATTTT
TRBD1,TRBJ1-2,TRBV5-1,.,CASSLGQGAGGYTF,TGCGCCAGCAGCCTGGGACAGGGGGCGGGTGGCTACACCTTC
.,TRBJ1-6,TRBV4-1,.,CASSQGTARGSPLHF,TGCGCCAGCAGCCAAGGTACGGCTCGAGGATCACCCCTCCACTTT
TRBD2,TRBJ2-3,TRBV9,.,CASSVVNSGGAWGPDTQYF,TGTGCCAGCAGCGTAGTGAATAGCGGGGGGGCCTGGGGCCCAGATACGCAGTATTTT
.,TRBJ1-5,TRBV7-2,.,CASSLVTGKEQPQHF,TGTGCCAGCAGCTTAGTAACAGGGAAGGAACAGCCCCAGCATTTT
.,TRBJ2-7,TRBV5-4,few,CASSPDAGRRSEQYF,TGTGCCAGCAGCCCAGATGCGGGACGAAGGAGCGAGCAGTACTTC
TRBD2,TRBJ2-3,TRBV9,.,CASSPRLASSTDTQYF,TGTGCCAGCAGCCCTCGACTAGCATCTAGCACAGATACGCAGTATTTT
TRBD1,TRBJ1-5,TRBV10-3,once,CAISEGQGDQPQHF,TGTGCCATCAGCGAAGGACAGGGGGATCAGCCCCAGCATTTT
.,TRBJ1-2,TRBV7-9,.,CASSFPLYGYTF,TGTGCCAGCAGCTTCCCGTTATATGGCTACACCTTC
.,TRBJ1-5,TRBV3-1/TRBV3-2,.,CASSQDLNQPQHF,TGTGCCAGCAGCCAAGATCTTAATCAGCCCCAGCATTTT
TRBD1,TRBJ1-1,TRBV6-1,.,CASSEGSQGAKDTEAFF,TGTGCCAGCAGTGAAGGGTCGCAGGGGGCAAAGGACACTGAAGCTTTCTTT
TRBD2,TRBJ2-7,TRBV2,.,CARTSGPSYEQYF,TGTGCCAGAACTAGCGGTCCCTCCTACGAGCAGTACTTC
TRBD1,TRBJ2-5,TRBV19,.,CASSPETGVGTQYF,TGTGCCAGTAGTCCAGAGACAGGGGTCGGGACCCAGTACTTC
.,TRBJ2-7,TRBV18,.,CASSQGAYEQYF,TGTGCCAGCTCGCAAGGGGCTTACGAGCAGTACTTC
.,TRBJ1-2,TRBV5-1,once,CASSLAVTEVHTF,TGCGCCAGCAGCTTGGCGGTGACAGAGGTACACACCTTC
TRBD1,TRBJ1-2,TRBV7-6,.,CASSPGLSTGVGYGYTF,TGTGCCAGCAGCCCTGGTCTCTCTACAGGGGTTGGCTATGGCTACACCTTC
TRBD2,TRBJ2-1,TRBV5-1,once,CASSETSGRVEQFF,TGCGCCAGCAGCGAGACTAGCGGGAGAGTTGAGCAGTTCTTC
TRBD1,TRBJ2-5,TRBV7-9,.,CASSLAMGQGETQYF,TGTGCCAGCAGCTTAGCGATGGGACAGGGGGAGACCCAGTACTTC
TRBD1,TRBJ1-1,TRBV6-5,once,CASRFGTGGTEAFF,TGTGCCAGCAGGTTCGGGACAGGGGGCACTGAAGCTTTCTTT
TRBD1,TRBJ2-1,TRBV28,.,CASREGGQGADEQFF,TGTGCCAGCAGGGAAGGGGGACAGGGGGCTGATGAGCAGTTCTTC
TRBD1,TRBJ1-6,TRBV13,.,CASSFGQGGSPLHF,TGTGCCAGCAGCTTCGGACAGGGGGGTTCACCCCTCCACTTT
TRBD1,TRBJ1-3,TRBV29-1,.,CSVVGRGASGNTIYF,TGCAGCGTTGTTGGCAGGGGGGCCTCTGGAAACACCATATATTTT
.,TRBJ1-1,TRBV20-1,.,CSASEGWAPTEAFF,TGCAGTGCTAGTGAAGGATGGGCCCCGACTGAAGCTTTCTTT
TRBD2,TRBJ2-1,TRBV7-8,.,CASSHRLAGGQDEQFF,TGTGCCAGCAGCCATCGACTAGCGGGAGGGCAGGATGAGCAGTTCTTC
TRBD1,TRBJ2-1,TRBV6-5,.,CATRDRGREQFF,TGTGCCACCCGGGACAGGGGTCGTGAGCAGTTCTTC
TRBD2,TRBJ2-3,TRBV5-4,few,CASSLPSGGITDTQYF,TGTGCCAGCAGCTTGCCTAGCGGGGGCATCACAGATACGCAGTATTTT
TRBD1,TRBJ1-2,TRBV20-1,.,CSASGGRGYYGYTF,TGCAGTGCTAGTGGGGGCAGGGGGTATTATGGCTACACCTTC
TRBD2,TRBJ2-3,TRBV18,.,CASSPRFNSGGTTSTDTQYF,TGTGCCAGCTCACCACGGTTTAATAGCGGGGGGACTACTAGCACAGATACGCAGTATTTT
.,TRBJ2-4,TRBV29-1,.,CSVEPGSDIQYF,TGCAGCGTTGAGCCAGGGTCAGACATTCAGTACTTC
.,TRBJ2-5,TRBV19,.,CASSSGEETQYF,TGTGCCAGTAGTAGCGGTGAGGAGACCCAGTACTTC
TRBD1,TRBJ1-5,TRBV5-6,few,CASSLRTGAGSNQPQHF,TGTGCCAGCAGCCTCCGGACAGGGGCAGGAAGCAATCAGCCCCAGCATTTT
TRBD2,TRBJ2-5,TRBV19,.,CASSTGGLAGYETQYF,TGTGCCAGTAGTACCGGAGGACTAGCGGGATACGAGACCCAGTACTTC